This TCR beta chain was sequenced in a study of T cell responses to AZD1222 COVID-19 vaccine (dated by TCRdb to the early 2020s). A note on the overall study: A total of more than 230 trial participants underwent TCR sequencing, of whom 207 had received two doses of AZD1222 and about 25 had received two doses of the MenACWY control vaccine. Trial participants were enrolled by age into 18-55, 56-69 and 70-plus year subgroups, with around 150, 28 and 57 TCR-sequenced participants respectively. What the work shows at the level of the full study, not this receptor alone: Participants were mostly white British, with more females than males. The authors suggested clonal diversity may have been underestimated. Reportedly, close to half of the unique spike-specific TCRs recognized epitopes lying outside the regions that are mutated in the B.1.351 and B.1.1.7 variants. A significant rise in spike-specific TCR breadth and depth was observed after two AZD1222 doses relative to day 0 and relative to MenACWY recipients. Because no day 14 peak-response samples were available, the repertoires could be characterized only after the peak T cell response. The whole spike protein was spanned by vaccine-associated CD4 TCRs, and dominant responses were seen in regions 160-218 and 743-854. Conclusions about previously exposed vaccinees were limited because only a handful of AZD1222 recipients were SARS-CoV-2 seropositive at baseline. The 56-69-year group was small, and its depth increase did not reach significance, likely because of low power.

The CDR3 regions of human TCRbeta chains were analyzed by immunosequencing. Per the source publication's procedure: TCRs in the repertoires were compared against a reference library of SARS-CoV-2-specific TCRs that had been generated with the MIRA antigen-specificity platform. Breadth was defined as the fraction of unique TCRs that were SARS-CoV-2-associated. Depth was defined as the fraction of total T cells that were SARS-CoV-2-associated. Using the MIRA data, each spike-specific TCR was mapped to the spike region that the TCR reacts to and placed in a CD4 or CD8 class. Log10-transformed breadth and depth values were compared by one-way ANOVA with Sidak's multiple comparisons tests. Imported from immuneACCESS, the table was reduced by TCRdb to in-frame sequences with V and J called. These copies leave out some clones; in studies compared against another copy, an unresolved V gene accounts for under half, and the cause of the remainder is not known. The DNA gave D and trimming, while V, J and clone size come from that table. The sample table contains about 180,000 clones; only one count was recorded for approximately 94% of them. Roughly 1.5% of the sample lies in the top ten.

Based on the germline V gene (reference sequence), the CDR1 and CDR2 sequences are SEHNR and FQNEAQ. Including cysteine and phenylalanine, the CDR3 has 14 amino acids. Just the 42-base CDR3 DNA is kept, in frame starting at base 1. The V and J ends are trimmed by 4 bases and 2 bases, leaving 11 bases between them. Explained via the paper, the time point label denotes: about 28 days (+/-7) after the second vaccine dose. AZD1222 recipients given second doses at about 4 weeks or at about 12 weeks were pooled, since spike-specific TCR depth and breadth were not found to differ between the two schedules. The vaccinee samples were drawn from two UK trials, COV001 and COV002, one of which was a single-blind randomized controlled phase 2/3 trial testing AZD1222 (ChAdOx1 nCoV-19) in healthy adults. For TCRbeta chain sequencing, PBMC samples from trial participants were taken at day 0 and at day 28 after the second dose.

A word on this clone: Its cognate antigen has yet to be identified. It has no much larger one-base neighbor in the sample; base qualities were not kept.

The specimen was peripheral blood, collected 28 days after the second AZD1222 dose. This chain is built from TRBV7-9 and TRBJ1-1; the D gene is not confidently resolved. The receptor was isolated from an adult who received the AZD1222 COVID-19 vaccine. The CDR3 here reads CASSSAERNTEAFF. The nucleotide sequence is TGTGCCAGCAGCTCAGCGGAAAGAAACACTGAAGCTTTCTTT.